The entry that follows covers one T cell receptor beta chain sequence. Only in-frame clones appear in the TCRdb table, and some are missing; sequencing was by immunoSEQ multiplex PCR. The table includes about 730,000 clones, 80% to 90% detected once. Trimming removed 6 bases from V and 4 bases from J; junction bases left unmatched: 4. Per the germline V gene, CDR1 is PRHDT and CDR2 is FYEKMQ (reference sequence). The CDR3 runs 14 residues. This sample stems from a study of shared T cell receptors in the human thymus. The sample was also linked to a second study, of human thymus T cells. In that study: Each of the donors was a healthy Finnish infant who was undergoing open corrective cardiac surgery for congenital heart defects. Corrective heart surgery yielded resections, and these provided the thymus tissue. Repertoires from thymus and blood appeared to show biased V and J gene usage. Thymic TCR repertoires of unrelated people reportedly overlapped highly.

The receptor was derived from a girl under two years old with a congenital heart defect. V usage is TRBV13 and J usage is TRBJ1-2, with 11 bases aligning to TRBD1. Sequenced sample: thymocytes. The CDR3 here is CASRMGQGVYGYTF. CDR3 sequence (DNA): TGTGCCAGCAGGATGGGACAGGGGGTCTATGGCTACACCTTC.